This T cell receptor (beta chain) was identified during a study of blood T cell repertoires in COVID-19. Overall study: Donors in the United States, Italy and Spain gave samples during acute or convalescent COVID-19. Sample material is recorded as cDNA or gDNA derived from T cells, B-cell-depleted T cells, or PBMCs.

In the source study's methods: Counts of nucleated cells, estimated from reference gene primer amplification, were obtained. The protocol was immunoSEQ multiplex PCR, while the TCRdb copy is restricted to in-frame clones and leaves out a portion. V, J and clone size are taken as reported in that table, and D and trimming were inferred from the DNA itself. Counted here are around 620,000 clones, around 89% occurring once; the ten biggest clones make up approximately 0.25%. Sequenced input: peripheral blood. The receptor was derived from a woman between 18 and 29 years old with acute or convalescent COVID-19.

The CDR3: CASSQAGQGTGANVLTF. CDR3 nucleotide sequence: TGCGCCAGCAGCCAAGCGGGACAGGGGACCGGGGCCAACGTCCTGACTTTC. V usage is TRBV4-3 and J usage is TRBJ2-6; 10 bases agree with TRBD1. Germline V CDR1 and CDR2: LGHNA, YSLEER. With V trimmed by 1 base and J by 4 bases, 4 bases remained unmatched. CDR3 length equals 17 residues.